The sequence of this T cell receptor beta chain was determined in a study of T cell clones after liver transplantation. Method: immunoSEQ multiplex PCR; TCRdb's copy keeps in-frame clones and lacks some. This table holds more than 5,000 clones, roughly 80% found once. V trimming: 5 bases; J trimming: 4 bases; junction bases outside the gene matches: 7. This CDR3 is 15 amino acids long. Germline-derived CDR1 and CDR2 are SEHNR and FQNEAQ (reference sequence). This sample comprised CD8+ T cells from blood, obtained before liver transplant. The V gene is TRBV7-9, the J gene TRBJ2-7; TRBD1 matches at 11 bases. This clonotype was sampled from a human donor who received a liver transplant. CDR3 loop: CASSTRTGGRYEQYF. The CDR3, as DNA: TGTGCCAGCAGCACCCGGACAGGGGGCAGGTACGAGCAGTACTTC.